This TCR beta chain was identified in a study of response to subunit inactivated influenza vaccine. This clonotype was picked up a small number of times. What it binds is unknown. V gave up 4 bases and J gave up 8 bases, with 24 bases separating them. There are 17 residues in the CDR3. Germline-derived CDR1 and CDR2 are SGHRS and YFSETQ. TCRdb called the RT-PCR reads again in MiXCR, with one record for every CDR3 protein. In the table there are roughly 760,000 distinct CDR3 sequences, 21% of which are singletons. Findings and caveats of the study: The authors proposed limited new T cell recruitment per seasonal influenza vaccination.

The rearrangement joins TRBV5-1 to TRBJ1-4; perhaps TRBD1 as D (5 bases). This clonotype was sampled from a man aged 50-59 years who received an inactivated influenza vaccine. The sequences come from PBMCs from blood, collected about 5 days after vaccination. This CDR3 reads CASSLEGTPGFGEKLFF. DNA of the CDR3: TGCGCCAGCAGCCTGGAGGGAACTCCAGGGTTTGGAGAAAAACTGTTTTTT.